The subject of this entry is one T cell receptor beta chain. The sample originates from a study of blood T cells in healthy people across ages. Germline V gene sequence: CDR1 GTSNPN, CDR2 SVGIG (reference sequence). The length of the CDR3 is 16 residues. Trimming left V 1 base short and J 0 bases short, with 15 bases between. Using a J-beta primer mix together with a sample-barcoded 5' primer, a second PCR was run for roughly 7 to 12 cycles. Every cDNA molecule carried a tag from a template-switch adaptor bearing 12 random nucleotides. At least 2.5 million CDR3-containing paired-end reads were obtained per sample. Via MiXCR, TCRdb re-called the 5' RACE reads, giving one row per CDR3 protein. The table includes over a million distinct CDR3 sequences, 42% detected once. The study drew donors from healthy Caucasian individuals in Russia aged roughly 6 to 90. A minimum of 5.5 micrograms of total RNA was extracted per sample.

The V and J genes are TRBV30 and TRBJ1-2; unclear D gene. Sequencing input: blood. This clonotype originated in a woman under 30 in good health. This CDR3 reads CAWSAGWGAANYGYTF. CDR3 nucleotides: TGTGCCTGGAGTGCCGGGTGGGGAGCAGCTAACTATGGCTACACCTTC. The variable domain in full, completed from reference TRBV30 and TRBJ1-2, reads SQTIHQWPATLVQPVGSPLSLECTVEGTSNPNLYWYRQAAGRGLQLLFYSVGIGQISSEVPQNLSASRPQDRQFILSSKKLLLSDSGFYLCAWSAGWGAANYGYTFGSGTRLTVV.